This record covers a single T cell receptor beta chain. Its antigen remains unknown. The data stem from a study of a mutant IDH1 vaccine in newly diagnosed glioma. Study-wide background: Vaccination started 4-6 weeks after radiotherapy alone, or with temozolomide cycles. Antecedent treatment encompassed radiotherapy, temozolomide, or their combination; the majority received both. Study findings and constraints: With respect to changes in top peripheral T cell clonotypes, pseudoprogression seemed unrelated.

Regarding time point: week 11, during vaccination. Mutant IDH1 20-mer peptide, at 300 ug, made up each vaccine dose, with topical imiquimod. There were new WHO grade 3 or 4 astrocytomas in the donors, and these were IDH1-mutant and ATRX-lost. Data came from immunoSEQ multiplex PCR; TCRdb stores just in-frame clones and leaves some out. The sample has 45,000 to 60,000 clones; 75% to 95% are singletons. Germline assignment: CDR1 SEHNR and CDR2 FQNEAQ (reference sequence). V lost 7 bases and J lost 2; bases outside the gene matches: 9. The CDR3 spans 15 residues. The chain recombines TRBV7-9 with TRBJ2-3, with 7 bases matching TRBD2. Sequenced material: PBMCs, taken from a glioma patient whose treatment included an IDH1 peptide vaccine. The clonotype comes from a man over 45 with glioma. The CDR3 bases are TGTGCCAGCACCTACCCCGGGGGGTTCACAGATACGCAGTATTTT. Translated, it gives CASTYPGGFTDTQYF.